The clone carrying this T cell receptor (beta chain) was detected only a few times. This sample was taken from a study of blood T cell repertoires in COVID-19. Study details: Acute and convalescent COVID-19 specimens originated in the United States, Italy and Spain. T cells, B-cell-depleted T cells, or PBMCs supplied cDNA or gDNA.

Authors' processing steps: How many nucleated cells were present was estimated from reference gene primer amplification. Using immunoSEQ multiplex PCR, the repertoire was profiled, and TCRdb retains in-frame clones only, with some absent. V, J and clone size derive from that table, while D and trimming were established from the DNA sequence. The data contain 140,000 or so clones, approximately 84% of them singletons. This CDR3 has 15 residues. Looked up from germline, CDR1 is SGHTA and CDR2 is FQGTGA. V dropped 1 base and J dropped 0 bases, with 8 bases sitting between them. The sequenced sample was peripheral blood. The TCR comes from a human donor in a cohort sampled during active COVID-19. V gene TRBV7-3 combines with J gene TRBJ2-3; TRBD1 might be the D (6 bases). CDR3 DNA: TGTGCCAGCAGCTTAAGCGGACAGAGCACAGATACGCAGTATTTT. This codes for CASSLSGQSTDTQYF.